This is a list of T cell receptor beta chains from one sample in a study of Ad26.COV2.S vaccination and SARS-CoV-2 variants. Generated by immunoSEQ multiplex PCR, the TCRdb table keeps only in-frame clones and is missing some. The sample records about 98,000 clones, less than 85% being singletons. This material consisted of peripheral blood, taken after recovery from COVID-19. The origin of the receptors is a human donor who had recovered from COVID-19. Each CDR3 is given without its conserved first and last residue. Each record gives: V gene, J gene, CDR3 protein.

TRBV28,TRBJ1-2,ASSLWERGYT
TRBV6-5,TRBJ1-6,ASNRQGVNSPLH
TRBV19,TRBJ1-1,ASTHRQGTEAF
TRBV29-1,TRBJ2-1,SVDGGASEQF
TRBV4-3,TRBJ1-1,ASSQETWHPEAF
TRBV9,TRBJ1-3,ASSLHNRVSGNTIY
TRBV5-1,TRBJ2-2,ASSTFPGANTGELF
TRBV19,TRBJ2-3,ASSAPGQGTDTQY
TRBV27,TRBJ1-1,ASSPSLGAGTEAF
TRBV6-5,TRBJ2-7,ASSYSGQGTYEQY
TRBV28,TRBJ1-2,ASSLSLRQGGYT
TRBV4-2,TRBJ1-4,ASSQDRADRIGEKLF
TRBV29-1,TRBJ2-7,SVLIQGSSYEQY
TRBV10-1,TRBJ1-2,ASLGRSKLAYGYT
TRBV7-3,TRBJ2-1,ASSSSGTVDNEQF
TRBV18,TRBJ1-2,ASSPGQGRSYGYT
TRBV7-9,TRBJ1-6,ASSIGQGASPLH
TRBV12-3/TRBV12-4,TRBJ2-5,ASSKFVGTQY
TRBV12-3/TRBV12-4,TRBJ1-4,ASSSMAVEKLF
TRBV30,TRBJ2-1,AWSVGSSYNEQF
TRBV29-1,TRBJ1-2,SVLVDGNYGYT
TRBV9,TRBJ2-1,ASSVDAGNNEQF
TRBV2,TRBJ2-5,ASSVQGETQY
TRBV25-1,TRBJ1-4,ASSEFVDRGDEKLF
TRBV7-9,TRBJ1-5,ASSEGGNQPQH
TRBV28,TRBJ2-1,ASSPFTGGLNEQF
TRBV3-1/TRBV3-2,TRBJ2-1,ASSQWQSYNEQF
TRBV5-5,TRBJ2-5,ASSSSPAVQETQY
TRBV25-1,TRBJ2-7,ASSEFGSPYEQY
TRBV14,TRBJ2-1,ASSQEGRDRQF
TRBV30,TRBJ1-2,AKLGEDYGYT
TRBV5-1,TRBJ2-3,ASSSSGGRDTQY
TRBV7-2,TRBJ2-3,ASSLSSGLQDTQY
TRBV28,TRBJ1-4,ASSQRTGFNEKLF
TRBV7-9,TRBJ2-5,ASESPGVRETQY
TRBV3-1/TRBV3-2,TRBJ1-3,ASSLGSDSGNTIY
TRBV24-1,TRBJ2-5,ATSDTAKETQY
TRBV4-3,TRBJ1-1,ASSLTGGEEAF
TRBV20-1,TRBJ2-1,SASNYNEQF
TRBV6-5,TRBJ1-6,ASSYTGAGNSPLH
TRBV28,TRBJ1-2,ASSLARDRGYT
TRBV6-5,TRBJ1-4,ASSGRNEKLF
TRBV3-1/TRBV3-2,TRBJ1-6,ASSQQGYNSPLH
TRBV2,TRBJ2-5,ASSESRSGEETQY
TRBV5-1,TRBJ1-4,ASSLGTVAEKLF
TRBV5-4,TRBJ2-7,ASSSGQGVRYEQY
TRBV28,TRBJ1-2,ASRWTGDWDGYT
TRBV2,TRBJ2-2,ASRPPPNTGELF
TRBV5-4,TRBJ2-5,ASSLRTSGGALETQY
TRBV28,TRBJ1-1,ASSLVYGRQGAKAF
TRBV5-1,TRBJ2-2,ASSPLSTPGLVNTGELF
TRBV7-9,TRBJ1-6,ASSLRGGAGSPLH
TRBV5-1,TRBJ1-3,ASSPGTGLDSSGNTIY